The sequence of this T cell receptor beta chain was determined in a study of T cell responses to AZD1222 COVID-19 vaccine. The table came from immunoSEQ multiplex PCR; TCRdb's copy has only in-frame clones and leaves some out. The repertoire holds approximately 100,000 clones, with around 90% as singletons. The CDR3 is 15 residues long. Trimming stripped 5 bases from V and 8 bases from J, with 18 bases between. Per the germline V gene, CDR1 is SGHVS and CDR2 is FNYEAQ. The chain uses TRBV7-6 and TRBJ1-4, with D possibly being TRBD1 (6 bases). This TCR was sampled from an adult in good health. The sample consisted of peripheral blood, taken on day 0 of AZD1222 vaccination. The chain's CDR3 is CASSPGQRALEKLFF. The CDR3 DNA reads TGTGCCAGCAGCCCTGGACAGAGGGCTTTGGAAAAACTGTTTTTT.